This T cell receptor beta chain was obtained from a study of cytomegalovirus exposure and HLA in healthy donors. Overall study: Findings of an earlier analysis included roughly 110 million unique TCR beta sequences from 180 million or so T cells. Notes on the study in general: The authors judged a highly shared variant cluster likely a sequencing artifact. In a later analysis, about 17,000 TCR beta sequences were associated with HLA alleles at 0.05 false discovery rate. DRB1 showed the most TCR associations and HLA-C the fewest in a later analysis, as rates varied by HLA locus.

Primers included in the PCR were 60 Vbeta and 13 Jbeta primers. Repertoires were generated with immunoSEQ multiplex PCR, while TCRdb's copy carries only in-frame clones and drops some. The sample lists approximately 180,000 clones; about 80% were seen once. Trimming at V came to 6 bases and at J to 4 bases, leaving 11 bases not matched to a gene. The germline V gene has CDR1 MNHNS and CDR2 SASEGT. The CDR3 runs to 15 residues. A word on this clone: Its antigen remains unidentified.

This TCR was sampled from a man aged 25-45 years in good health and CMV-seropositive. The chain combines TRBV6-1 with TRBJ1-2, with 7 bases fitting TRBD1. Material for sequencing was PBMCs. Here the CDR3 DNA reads TGTGCCAGCAGGAGCGACAGGGTTCAGGGCTATGGCTACACCTTC. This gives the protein CASRSDRVQGYGYTF.